This entry lists 15 T cell receptor beta chains sequenced from one sample in a study of cytomegalovirus exposure and HLA in healthy donors. Primers: 60 Vbeta forward and 13 Jbeta reverse. Data came from immunoSEQ multiplex PCR; TCRdb stores just in-frame clones and leaves some out. The table lists around 48,000 clones. Specimen: PBMCs. The receptors were sampled from a female donor in good health and CMV-seronegative.

The V call is TRBV11-3, the J call TRBJ2-7; TRBD1 matches at 8 bases. Per the germline V gene, CDR1 is SGHNT and CDR2 is YENEEA. J gave up 2 bases and V 1 base, and 4 bases lay outside the gene matches. The CDR3 has 15 amino acids. The CDR3 DNA reads as TGTGCCAGCAGCTTAGTGCAGGGGGCAGCCTACGAGCAGTACTTC. This sequence encodes CASSLVQGAAYEQYF. Drawing the rest from reference TRBV11-3 and TRBJ2-7, the complete variable domain is EAGVVQSPRYKIIEKKQPVAFWCNPISGHNTLYWYLQNLGQGPELLIRYENEEAVDDSQLPKDRFSAERLKGVDSTLKIQPAELGDSAVYLCASSLVQGAAYEQYFGPGTRLTVT.

The rearrangement joins TRBV7-6 to TRBJ2-1, with 12 positions matching TRBD2. The CDR3 spans 15 residues. Trimming cost V 5 bases and J 6 bases; bases outside gene matches: 5. Germline V gene lookup returns CDR1 SGHVS and CDR2 FNYEAQ. This chain's CDR3 is CASSGGLAGPNEQFF. The DNA of the CDR3 is TGTGCCAGCAGCGGCGGACTAGCGGGGCCCAATGAGCAGTTCTTC.

This chain connects TRBV6-6 to TRBJ2-7; D might be TRBD1 (6 bases). This CDR3 region has 16 residues. The germline V and J ends were trimmed by 5 bases and 5 bases, with 22 bases remaining between them. Germline CDR1 and CDR2: MNHNY and SVGAGI (reference sequence). CDR3 protein: CASSPSSQQGVHEQYF. CDR3 coding DNA: TGTGCCAGCAGTCCGTCATCTCAACAGGGAGTCCACGAGCAGTACTTC.

This sequence joins TRBV6-5 and TRBJ2-1, with 8 bases fitting TRBD1. Germline V gene sequence: CDR1 MNHEY, CDR2 SVGAGI. The CDR3 has 14 amino acids. V shed 6 bases and J 6 bases; nucleotides not matched to a gene: 7. The CDR3 loop is CASREGTGRNEQFF. CDR3 DNA: TGTGCCAGCAGAGAAGGGACAGGCCGCAATGAGCAGTTCTTC.

J is TRBJ2-5 and V is TRBV6-1; 14 bases line up with TRBD2. This CDR3 region has 15 residues. Germline assignment: CDR1 MNHNS and CDR2 SASEGT. The V gene end was trimmed by 10 bases and the J gene end by 5 bases; junction bases not matched to a gene: 9. Written as DNA, the CDR3 is TGTGCCACCCAACCGACTAGCGGGGGGGCCGAGACCCAGTACTTC. It codes for CATQPTSGGAETQYF.

This chain uses TRBV5-6 with TRBJ1-5, with D maybe TRBD1 (6 bases). Germline V gene data show CDR1 as SGHDT and CDR2 as YYEEEE. The CDR3 runs 14 residues. The V end lost 3 bases, the J end lost 7 bases, and 14 bases lay between the germline ends. The CDR3 DNA follows: TGTGCCAGCAGCTCCTTTTACAGGGACCAGCCCCAGCATTTT. Translating it yields CASSSFYRDQPQHF.

V usage is TRBV10-3 and J usage is TRBJ1-1; 10 bases map to TRBD1. The CDR3 has 14 amino acids. The J segment lost 5 bases and the V segment lost 7 bases, leaving 7 bases of the junction unmatched. CDR1 and CDR2 (germline): ENHRY, SYGVKD. The CDR3 here is CAITPGQGQTEAFF. CDR3 nucleotides: TGTGCCATCACCCCGGGACAGGGGCAAACTGAAGCTTTCTTT.

The chain uses TRBV6-5 and TRBJ1-2; 10 bases line up with TRBD1. The length of the CDR3 is 16 residues. Germline-derived CDR1 and CDR2 are MNHEY and SVGAGI. V lost 4 bases and J lost 6; bases outside the gene matches: 11. CDR3 nucleotides: TGTGCCAGCAGTTCGACGGACAGGGGGGTTGTAAATGGCTACACCTTC. Translating gives CASSSTDRGVVNGYTF.

The chain combines TRBV30 with TRBJ2-5; D remains unclear. The CDR3 runs 12 residues. CDR1 GTSNPN and CDR2 SVGIG come from the germline V gene (reference sequence). V lost 1 base to trimming and J lost 2 bases, with 5 bases between them. CDR3 loop: CAWSGRQETQYF. The DNA of the CDR3 is TGTGCCTGGAGTGGTCGGCAAGAGACCCAGTACTTC.

For the CDR3, the DNA is TGTGCCAGCAAAGGGGGTGATAATTCACCCCTCCACTTT. Translating it yields CASKGGDNSPLHF. The chain uses TRBV6-5 and TRBJ1-6, with a weak D call TRBD1 (6 bases). The CDR3 covers 13 residues. The germline V gene encodes CDR1 MNHEY and CDR2 SVGAGI. V was shortened by 7 bases and J by 5 bases, with 9 bases between the two germline ends.

The CDR3 nucleotides are TGTGCCAGCAGCTTAGGTAGCTATGAGCAGTTCTTC. Its protein product is CASSLGSYEQFF. The rearrangement links TRBV7-3 to TRBJ2-1; D unclear. The germline V and J ends were trimmed by 2 bases and 8 bases, with 7 bases remaining between them. This CDR3 has 12 residues. CDR1 SGHTA and CDR2 FQGTGA come from the germline V gene.

The J gene is TRBJ1-1, the V gene TRBV6-5, with a possible D match to TRBD1 (5 bases). CDR3 length equals 14 residues. Trimming left V 6 bases short and J 0 bases short, with 11 bases between. The germline V gene encodes CDR1 MNHEY and CDR2 SVGAGI. The CDR3 DNA reads TGTGCCAGCAGCACCGACAGACTGAACACTGAAGCTTTCTTT. Translated: CASSTDRLNTEAFF.

The gene calls are TRBV30 and TRBJ1-2; perhaps TRBD1 as D (5 bases). The length of the CDR3 is 14 residues. Germline CDR1 reads GTSNPN; CDR2 reads SVGIG (reference sequence). The ends were cut back, 4 bases at V and 4 bases at J, with 16 bases in the middle. The CDR3, as DNA: TGTGCCTGGACCCCCGTCGCCAGGGCCTATGGCTACACCTTC. Protein product: CAWTPVARAYGYTF.

J is TRBJ1-1 and V is TRBV30; tentatively, D is TRBD1 (5 bases). The germline CDR1 and CDR2 sequences are GTSNPN and SVGIG (reference sequence). V lost 1 base, J lost 1 base, and 7 bases lay in between. There are 13 residues in the CDR3. The CDR3 loop reads CAWSGTPNTEAFF. The CDR3 DNA follows: TGTGCCTGGAGTGGGACACCGAACACTGAAGCTTTCTTT. Combining the CDR3 with reference TRBV30 and TRBJ1-1 gives the whole variable domain SQTIHQWPATLVQPVGSPLSLECTVEGTSNPNLYWYRQAAGRGLQLLFYSVGIGQISSEVPQNLSASRPQDRQFILSSKKLLLSDSGFYLCAWSGTPNTEAFFGQGTRLTVV.

This chain connects TRBV13 to TRBJ2-1; 7 bases are a match to TRBD1. This CDR3 is 14 amino acids long. V gave up 9 bases and J gave up 7 bases; unmatched junction bases: 12. The germline V gene encodes CDR1 PRHDT and CDR2 FYEKMQ (reference sequence). CDR3 sequence (DNA): TGTGCCAGTCGATTATGGGGACAGAGAAATGAGCAGTTCTTC. Amino acids: CASRLWGQRNEQFF.